The clone carrying this T cell receptor (beta chain) appeared a few times. Its matching antigen is unknown. Germline V gene data show CDR1 as SEHNR and CDR2 as FQNEAQ (reference sequence). V lost 2 bases, J lost 8 bases, and 12 bases lay in between. The CDR3 contains 13 residues. Researchers amplified the TCR beta CDR3 regions from RNA transcripts. Researchers ran a first-round RT-PCR on the TCR CDR3 using the HTBI primer set. TCRdb called the multiplex PCR reads again in MiXCR, with one record for every CDR3 protein. The sample carries 500,000 to 550,000 distinct CDR3 sequences, just under 20% recorded once. Uncontrolled infection, other autoimmune disease, pregnancy and lactation each barred patients from inclusion. Clinical symptoms, serum thyroxine, TRAb, thyroid ultrasound and orbital computed tomography informed diagnoses. The sample comes from a study of T cells in Graves' hyperthyroidism and ophthalmopathy. Study-wide findings and caveats: Median prediction lead before ophthalmopathy onset was around 6.9 months with the model. In blood, most of the thyroid clonotypes expanded above 0.001 were also present.

The sample taken for sequencing was blood. The TCR was taken from a man aged 35 to 55 with Graves' ophthalmopathy. V gene TRBV7-9 combines with J gene TRBJ1-2, with D unclear. CDR3 sequence (DNA): TGTGCCAGCAGCTTAATGGCAGATAGAGGCTACACCTTC. Encoded protein: CASSLMADRGYTF.